This entry describes one T cell receptor beta chain. This CDR3 is built from 13 residues. Germline V CDR1 and CDR2: LNHDA, SQIVND (reference sequence). Trimming stripped 6 bases from V and 7 bases from J, with 15 bases between. These data are taken from a study of blood T cell repertoires in COVID-19. About the study: Acute and convalescent COVID-19 specimens originated in the United States, Italy and Spain.

In the authors' workflow: Amplification of reference gene primers was used by the study to estimate nucleated cell counts. Data came from immunoSEQ multiplex PCR; TCRdb stores just in-frame clones and leaves some out. V and J calls and clone size are given by that table; D and trimming were obtained from the DNA. The table shows more than 200,000 clones, with roughly 90% occurring only once. The receptor was derived from a woman aged 25 to 39 who had recovered from COVID-19. The sequencing input was PBMCs or T cells enriched from blood (not recorded which). The V call is TRBV19, the J call TRBJ1-1, with a tentative D call TRBD1 (6 bases). CDR3 in DNA: TGTGCCAGTAGGGAAGACAGGCGTTTTGAAGCTTTCTTT. Translation gives CASREDRRFEAFF. The full variable domain, completed using reference TRBV19 and TRBJ1-1, is DGGITQSPKYLFRKEGQNVTLSCEQNLNHDAMYWYRQDPGQGLRLIYYSQIVNDFQKGDIAEGYSVSREKKESFPLTVTSAQKNPTAFYLCASREDRRFEAFFGQGTRLTVV.